The entry that follows covers one TCR beta chain sequence. Its specificity is unknown. Data came from immunoSEQ multiplex PCR; TCRdb stores just in-frame clones and leaves some out. Of 11,000 to 15,000 clones in the sample, around nine tenths were seen once. The length of the CDR3 is 11 residues. The germline V gene has CDR1 LGHNA and CDR2 YSLEER. V lost 1 base and J 6 bases, leaving 2 bases between the germline ends. This record belongs to a study of OX40 agonist ivuxolimab in advanced cancers. Study-level background: The study treated patients with ivuxolimab, an agonistic anti-OX40 (CD134) antibody. Of mixed ages from about 23 to 85 and averaging about 60 years, the group was 65% to 85% male.

Points from the study as a whole: Antigens targeted by the expanded peripheral T cells were not determined.

This rearrangement joins TRBV4-3 to TRBJ2-3; D gene ambiguous. This clonotype was obtained from an adult with an advanced solid tumor such as melanoma, head and neck, liver or kidney cancer. This specimen was CD4+ or CD8+ T cells sorted from blood, taken in a trial of the OX40 agonist ivuxolimab. DNA of the CDR3: TGCGCCAGCAGCCAAGGTGATACGCAGTATTTT. This translates into CASSQGDTQYF.